This T cell receptor beta chain was captured by sequencing in a study of blood T cell repertoires in COVID-19. Study in general: Specimens from acute and convalescent COVID-19 originated in the United States, Italy and Spain. PBMCs, B-cell-depleted T cells, or T cells were the source of the cDNA or gDNA that made up the material.

CDR3 length equals 11 residues. The V gene's germline CDR1 is DFQATT and CDR2 SNEGSKA (reference sequence). V lost 8 bases to trimming and J lost 1 base, with 8 bases between them. How the authors handled the data: Estimation of nucleated cell counts was performed using reference gene primer amplification. The table came from immunoSEQ multiplex PCR; TCRdb's copy has only in-frame clones and leaves some out. D and trimming come from the DNA, and the V and J calls and clone size come from that table. This table has some 460,000 clones, 80% to 90% appearing once. The clonotype originates from a woman aged 25 to 39 with acute or convalescent COVID-19. The material sequenced was peripheral blood. V gene TRBV20-1 combines with J gene TRBJ2-5; D unclear. The CDR3 spells CSPQFQETQYF. The CDR3 region has the DNA TGCAGTCCACAGTTCCAAGAGACCCAGTACTTC.